The 28 T cell receptor beta chains in this list originate from one sample, sequenced in a study of shared clonotypes between healthy human individuals. The method was immunoSEQ multiplex PCR; TCRdb's version includes in-frame clones alone and lacks a portion of them. Seen here are approximately 740,000 clones, nearly 95% observed once, and the top ten hold 24%. Terminally differentiated effector memory CD45RA+ cells were excluded by CCR7 positive selection of CD45RO-negative cells. Material: naive CD8+ T cells sorted from blood. The receptors were sampled from a man younger than 40 in good health.

V is TRBV29-1 and J is TRBJ2-2; 10 nucleotides line up with TRBD1. The trim removed 7 bases at V and 8 bases at J, leaving 7 bases unmatched. Germline values: CDR1 SQVTM, CDR2 ANQGSEA. The CDR3 loop spans 13 amino acids. The CDR3 is CSARDRGSGELFF. CDR3 DNA sequence: TGCAGCGCCCGGGACAGGGGCTCGGGGGAGCTGTTTTTT.

This rearrangement joins TRBV6-5 to TRBJ2-3; the match to TRBD2 covers 10 bases. The CDR3 extends over 15 amino acids. Trimming at V came to 5 bases and at J to 4 bases, leaving 6 bases not matched to a gene. Germline V gene lookup returns CDR1 MNHEY and CDR2 SVGAGI. CDR3 nucleotides: TGTGCCAGCAGTACTGGCGGGACTAGCGCAGATACGCAGTATTTT. Protein product: CASSTGGTSADTQYF.

The gene calls are TRBV19 and TRBJ1-5; tentative D call: TRBD1 (5 bases). With 7 bases removed from V and 0 bases from J, the gap between germline ends came to 13 bases. CDR3 length: 15 residues. Looked up from germline, CDR1 is LNHDA and CDR2 is SQIVND (reference sequence). CDR3: CASTTDSHSNQPQHF. CDR3 DNA sequence: TGTGCCAGTACCACAGACAGCCATAGCAATCAGCCCCAGCATTTT.

The CDR3 reads CASSPKPSGYEQYF. The CDR3 DNA sequence: TGTGCCAGCAGCCCTAAACCTAGCGGGTACGAGCAGTACTTC. The V gene is TRBV7-8, the J gene TRBJ2-7, with TRBD2 identical over 8 bases. The germline V gene encodes CDR1 SGHVS and CDR2 FQNEAQ. Trimming at V came to 5 bases and at J to 4 bases, leaving 7 bases not matched to a gene. This CDR3 contains 14 residues.

V gene TRBV27 combines with J gene TRBJ2-7, with no clear D. This CDR3 is 11 amino acids long. The V gene's germline CDR1 is MNHEY and CDR2 SMNVEV (reference sequence). Trimming took off 1 base at V and 6 bases at J, with 4 bases between the two ends. CDR3 loop: CASSLFGEQYF. Here the CDR3 DNA reads TGTGCCAGCAGTTTATTTGGCGAGCAGTACTTC.

This rearrangement joins TRBV5-4 to TRBJ2-1; TRBD2 matches 11 bases. This CDR3 is built from 17 residues. Germline V gives CDR1 SGHNT, CDR2 YYREEE (reference sequence). The V gene end was trimmed by 4 bases and the J gene end by 7 bases; junction bases not matched to a gene: 13. In DNA, the CDR3 is TGTGCCAGCAGCCCCGATGGTAGCGGGAGGGCACTAAATGAGCAGTTCTTC. It yields the protein CASSPDGSGRALNEQFF.

The chain couples TRBV19 to TRBJ2-2; D remains ambiguous. Trimming took 6 bases from V and 6 from J, leaving 8 bases between them. Germline CDR1 reads LNHDA; CDR2 reads SQIVND (reference sequence). This CDR3 region has 12 residues. The CDR3 loop reads CASRGVPGELFF. The CDR3 region has the DNA TGTGCCAGTAGAGGAGTACCCGGGGAGCTGTTTTTT.

This chain connects TRBV7-9 to TRBJ2-1, with 12 bases matching TRBD2. The CDR3 is made up of 16 amino acids. Trimming took 5 bases from V and 8 from J; bases not matched to a gene: 10. Germline V gene data show CDR1 as SEHNR and CDR2 as FQNEAQ (reference sequence). The CDR3 sequence: CASSGPGTSGQHEQFF. The CDR3 DNA reads as TGTGCCAGCAGCGGACCCGGGACTAGCGGGCAGCATGAGCAGTTCTTC.

This chain uses TRBV11-1 with TRBJ2-1; 8 bases align to TRBD2. The CDR3 runs 17 residues. The ends lost 1 base at V and 8 bases at J; junction bases unmatched: 13. Germline values: CDR1 SGHAT, CDR2 FQDESV (reference sequence). This CDR3 reads CASSLVSGGPKGDEQFF. The CDR3 nucleotides are TGTGCCAGCAGCTTAGTGAGCGGGGGTCCCAAGGGGGATGAGCAGTTCTTC.

This sequence joins TRBV28 and TRBJ1-2; 7 nucleotides line up with TRBD1. Germline V gene sequence: CDR1 MDHEN, CDR2 SYDVKM. CDR3 size: 14 residues. Germline trimming cut 6 bases from V and 4 bases from J; bases unmatched to any gene: 8. The CDR3 region is CASSYRDSIYGYTF. DNA of the CDR3: TGTGCCAGCAGCTACAGGGACAGCATCTATGGCTACACCTTC.

The V and J genes are TRBV7-9 and TRBJ2-7; D not resolved. This CDR3 is 15 amino acids long. V shed 4 bases and J shed 2 bases, with 15 bases lying between them. CDR1 and CDR2 from the germline V gene are SEHNR and FQNEAQ (reference sequence). CDR3 sequence: CASSSTPPATYEQYF. The CDR3 DNA reads TGTGCCAGCAGCTCGACACCCCCGGCTACCTACGAGCAGTACTTC.

The chain uses TRBV6-1 and TRBJ1-3; possible D gene TRBD1, 5 bases. The germline V gene has CDR1 MNHNS and CDR2 SASEGT. This CDR3 is built from 14 residues. Trimming left V 5 bases short and J 1 base short, with 9 bases between. CDR3: CASSQGASGNTIYF. CDR3 coding DNA: TGTGCCAGCAGTCAAGGGGCTTCTGGAAACACCATATATTTT.

This clone was picked up one time. V gene TRBV23-1 combines with J gene TRBJ2-7; tentative D call: TRBD1 (6 bases). TRBV23-1 is an ORF; its function is uncertain. The V end lost 7 bases, the J end lost 3 bases, and 16 bases lay between the germline ends. The CDR3 spans 14 residues. The CDR3 reads CASIRGDTSYEQYF. DNA of the CDR3: TGCGCCAGCATTCGAGGGGACACGAGCTACGAGCAGTACTTC.

This chain connects TRBV15 to TRBJ2-1; perhaps TRBD2 as D (5 bases). Germline V gives CDR1 LNHNV, CDR2 YYDKDF (reference sequence). The V and J ends lost 1 base and 2 bases respectively, with 12 bases between them. The CDR3 length is 16 residues. CDR3 residues: CATSRVSAETYNEQFF. The CDR3, as DNA: TGTGCCACCAGCAGAGTCTCAGCGGAGACCTACAATGAGCAGTTCTTC.

The V and J genes are TRBV28 and TRBJ2-7, with a weak D call TRBD2 (6 bases). CDR1 and CDR2 (germline): MDHEN, SYDVKM. Trimming removed 7 bases at V and 4 bases at J, with 17 bases between. The CDR3 is made up of 14 amino acids. DNA of the CDR3: TGTGCCAGCACCCCCGTGGGGGGTCTATACGAGCAGTACTTC. As protein: CASTPVGGLYEQYF.

V usage is TRBV4-1 and J usage is TRBJ2-2; no firm D call. This CDR3 is built from 14 residues. Between the trimmed V and J ends, which lost 0 bases and 4 bases, there was a span of 6 bases. Germline-derived CDR1 and CDR2 are MGHRA and YSYEKL. In nucleotides, the CDR3 is TGCGCCAGCAGCCAAGATTTGGGCACCGGGGAGCTGTTTTTT. Translation gives CASSQDLGTGELFF.

The chain couples TRBV7-9 to TRBJ2-2; 11 positions match TRBD2. The length of the CDR3 is 15 residues. CDR1 is SEHNR, CDR2 FQNEAQ, per germline (reference sequence). J gave up 6 bases and V 5 bases, and 5 bases lay outside the gene matches. This CDR3 is CASSPQTSGAGELFF. The CDR3 DNA sequence: TGTGCCAGCAGCCCACAGACTAGCGGGGCCGGGGAGCTGTTTTTT.

The rearrangement uses TRBV27 and TRBJ1-4; 7 bases align to TRBD1. This CDR3 contains 15 residues. Trimming cost V 5 bases and J 8 bases; bases outside gene matches: 11. CDR1 MNHEY and CDR2 SMNVEV come from the germline V gene (reference sequence). The CDR3 nucleotides read TGTGCCAGCAGTATGGGAGGGGGCTTGAGGGAAAAACTGTTTTTT. Encoded protein: CASSMGGGLREKLFF.

V gene TRBV5-8 combines with J gene TRBJ2-7, with 7 positions matching TRBD2. In germline, CDR1 is SGHTS, CDR2 YDEGEE. The V and J ends lost 0 bases and 2 bases, in that order; junction bases with no gene match: 5. The CDR3 length is 15 residues. CDR3 sequence reads: CASSLAGEGPYEQYF. DNA for the CDR3: TGTGCCAGCAGCTTGGCCGGGGAGGGCCCCTACGAGCAGTACTTC.

The chain joins TRBV19 to TRBJ2-2; a possible D gene is TRBD2 (5 bases). V shed 1 base and J shed 5 bases, with 8 bases lying between them. Per the germline V gene, CDR1 is LNHDA and CDR2 is SQIVND (reference sequence). The CDR3 is made up of 14 amino acids. The CDR3 sequence: CASSIADFTGELFF. As DNA, the CDR3 is TGTGCCAGTAGTATAGCGGACTTTACCGGGGAGCTGTTTTTT.

This chain joins TRBV21-1 and TRBJ2-5; the table gives TRBD2 as D, unverified against the DNA. TRBV21-1 is a listed pseudogene. The CDR3 runs 18 residues. The CDR3 is CASSKPGLAGGVQETQYF. DNA of the CDR3: TGTGCCAGCAGCAAACCGGGACTAGCGGGAGGGGTCCAAGAGACCCAGTACTTC.

As concerns this clone: This CDR3 is also generated by other DNA sequences in the sample. This chain connects TRBV18 to TRBJ2-5; tentatively, D is TRBD1 (6 bases). V lost 3 bases, J lost 1 base, and 9 bases lay in between. This CDR3 has 14 amino acids. CDR1 and CDR2 (germline): KGHSH, LQKENI. Here the CDR3 reads CASSPPRGQETQYF. DNA for the CDR3: TGTGCCAGCTCACCGCCCAGGGGCCAAGAGACCCAGTACTTC. The variable domain in full, with the rest retrieved from reference TRBV18 and TRBJ2-5, is NAGVMQNPRHLVRRRGQEARLRCSPMKGHSHVYWYRQLPEEGLKFMVYLQKENIIDESGMPKERFSAEFPKEGPSILRIQQVVRGDSAAYFCASSPPRGQETQYFGPGTRLLVL.

The chain is built from TRBV7-9 and TRBJ1-4, with unresolved D. V lost 5 bases and J 9 bases, leaving 10 bases between the germline ends. The CDR3 runs to 12 residues. The germline CDR1 and CDR2 sequences are SEHNR and FQNEAQ (reference sequence). CDR3 DNA sequence: TGTGCCAGCAGCCCTGAGCCTCAAAAACTGTTTTTT. Protein sequence: CASSPEPQKLFF.

The V and J genes are TRBV27 and TRBJ2-7; 10 nucleotides agree with TRBD2. Germline loops: CDR1 MNHEY, CDR2 SMNVEV (reference sequence). The CDR3 has 15 residues. The junction had 6 bases not matched to a gene; V was cut back by 4 bases and J by 3 bases. CDR3 in amino acids: CASSSLAGEDYEQYF. CDR3 coding DNA: TGTGCCAGCAGTTCCCTAGCGGGAGAGGACTACGAGCAGTACTTC.

This clone was counted only a few times. The same CDR3 can be traced to other DNA sequences in this sample. V and J are TRBV9 and TRBJ1-5; weak D call: TRBD1 (5 bases). V gave up 3 bases and J gave up 2 bases, with 6 bases separating them. Germline assignment: CDR1 SGDLS and CDR2 YYNGEE. The CDR3 length is 13 residues. The DNA for the CDR3 is TGTGCCAGCAGCGCGACAGGCAATCAGCCCCAGCATTTT. Translated, it gives CASSATGNQPQHF.

V and J are TRBV19 and TRBJ2-1, with D maybe TRBD2 (6 bases). The CDR3 length is 17 residues. Germline loops: CDR1 LNHDA, CDR2 SQIVND (reference sequence). Between the trimmed V and J ends, which lost 0 bases and 1 base, there was a span of 13 bases. The CDR3 nucleotides read TGTGCCAGTAGTATAGATGGCGGGGAAGGGTCCTACAATGAGCAGTTCTTC. This encodes CASSIDGGEGSYNEQFF.

This rearrangement joins TRBV28 to TRBJ2-7, with TRBD1 matching 9 bases. The V gene end was trimmed by 5 bases and the J gene end by 6 bases; junction bases not matched to a gene: 8. In germline, CDR1 is MDHEN, CDR2 SYDVKM. The CDR3 sequence is 14 residues long. The CDR3 protein is CASSPDRGFREQYF. For the CDR3, the DNA is TGTGCCAGCAGTCCGGACAGGGGTTTTCGCGAGCAGTACTTC.

The rearrangement links TRBV4-1 to TRBJ1-1, with 7 bases matching TRBD1. The CDR3 is made up of 17 amino acids. V shed 6 bases and J 0 bases; nucleotides not matched to a gene: 13. From germline, CDR1 is MGHRA and CDR2 YSYEKL. DNA for the CDR3: TGCGCCAGCAGAGATCAAAGGGACAGCGAGATGAACACTGAAGCTTTCTTT. Translating gives CASRDQRDSEMNTEAFF.